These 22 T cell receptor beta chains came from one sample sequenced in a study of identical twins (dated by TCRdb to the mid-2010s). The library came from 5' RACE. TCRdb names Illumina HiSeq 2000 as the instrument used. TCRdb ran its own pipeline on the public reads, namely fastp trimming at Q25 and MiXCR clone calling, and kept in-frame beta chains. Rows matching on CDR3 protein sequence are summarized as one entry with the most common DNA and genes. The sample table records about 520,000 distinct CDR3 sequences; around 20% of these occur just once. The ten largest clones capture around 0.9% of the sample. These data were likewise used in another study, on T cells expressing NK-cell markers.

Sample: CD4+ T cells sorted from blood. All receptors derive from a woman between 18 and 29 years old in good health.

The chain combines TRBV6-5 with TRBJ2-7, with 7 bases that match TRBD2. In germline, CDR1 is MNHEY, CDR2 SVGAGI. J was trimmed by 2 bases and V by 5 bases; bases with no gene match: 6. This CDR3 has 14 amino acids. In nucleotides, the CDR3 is TGTGCCAGCAGTCACCTAGCGGAGCCCTACGAGCAGTACTTC. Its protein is CASSHLAEPYEQYF.

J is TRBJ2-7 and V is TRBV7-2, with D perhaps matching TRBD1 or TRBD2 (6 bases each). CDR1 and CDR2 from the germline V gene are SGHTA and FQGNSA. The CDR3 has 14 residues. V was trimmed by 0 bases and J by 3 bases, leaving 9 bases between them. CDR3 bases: TGTGCCAGCAGCTTAGCGCGGGACAACTACGAGCAGTACTTC. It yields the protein CASSLARDNYEQYF.

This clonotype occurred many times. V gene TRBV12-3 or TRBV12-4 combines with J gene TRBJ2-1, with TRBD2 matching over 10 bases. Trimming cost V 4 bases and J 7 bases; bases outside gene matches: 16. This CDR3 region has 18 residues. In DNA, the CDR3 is TGTGCCAGCAGTTCAACCCCCGGGGTAGCGGGGGGCTGGAATGAGCAGTTCTTC. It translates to CASSSTPGVAGGWNEQFF.

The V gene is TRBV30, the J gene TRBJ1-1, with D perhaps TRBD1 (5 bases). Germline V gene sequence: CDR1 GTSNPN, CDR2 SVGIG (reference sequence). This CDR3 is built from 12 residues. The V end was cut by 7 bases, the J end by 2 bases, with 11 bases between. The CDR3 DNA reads TGTGCCTCTACAGGCTCCAACACTGAAGCTTTCTTT. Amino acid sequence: CASTGSNTEAFF.

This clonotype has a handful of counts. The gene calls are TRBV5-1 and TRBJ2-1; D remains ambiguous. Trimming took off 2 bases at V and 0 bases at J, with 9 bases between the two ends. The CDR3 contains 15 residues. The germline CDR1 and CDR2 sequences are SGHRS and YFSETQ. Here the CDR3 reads CASSFTLTSYNEQFF. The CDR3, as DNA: TGCGCCAGCAGCTTTACCCTCACCTCCTACAATGAGCAGTTCTTC.

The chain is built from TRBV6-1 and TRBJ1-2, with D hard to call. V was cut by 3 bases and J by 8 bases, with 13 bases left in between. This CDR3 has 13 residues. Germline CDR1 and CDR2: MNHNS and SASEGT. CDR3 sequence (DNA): TGTGCCAGCAGTGACCCGGGGTCTCGGGGCTACACCTTC. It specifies CASSDPGSRGYTF.

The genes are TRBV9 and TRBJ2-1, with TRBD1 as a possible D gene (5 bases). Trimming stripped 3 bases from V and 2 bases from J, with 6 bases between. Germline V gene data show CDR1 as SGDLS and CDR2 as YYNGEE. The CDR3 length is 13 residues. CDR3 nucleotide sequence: TGTGCCAGCAGCGAGGGGACCTACAATGAGCAGTTCTTC. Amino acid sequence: CASSEGTYNEQFF.

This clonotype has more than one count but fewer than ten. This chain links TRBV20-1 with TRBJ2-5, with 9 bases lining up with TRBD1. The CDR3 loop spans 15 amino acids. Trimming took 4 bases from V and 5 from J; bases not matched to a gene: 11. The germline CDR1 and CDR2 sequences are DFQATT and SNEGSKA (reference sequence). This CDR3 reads CSANFYRGRGETQYF. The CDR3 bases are TGCAGTGCTAACTTCTACAGGGGGCGCGGGGAGACCCAGTACTTC.

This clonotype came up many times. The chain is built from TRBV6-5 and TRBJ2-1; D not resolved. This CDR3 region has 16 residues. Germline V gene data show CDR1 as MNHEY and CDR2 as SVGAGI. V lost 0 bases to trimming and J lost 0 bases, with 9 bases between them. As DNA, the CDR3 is TGTGCCAGCAGTTACTCGTATGTGAGCTCCTACAATGAGCAGTTCTTC. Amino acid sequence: CASSYSYVSSYNEQFF.

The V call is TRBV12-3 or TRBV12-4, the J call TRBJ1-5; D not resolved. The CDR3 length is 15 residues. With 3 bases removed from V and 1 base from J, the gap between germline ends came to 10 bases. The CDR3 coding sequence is TGTGCCAGCAGTTTCGATTCCCGAAGCAATCAGCCCCAGCATTTT. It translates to CASSFDSRSNQPQHF.

The CDR3 loop is CASSSGLAGVIQETQYF. The CDR3 DNA is TGTGCCAGCAGCTCCGGACTAGCGGGGGTTATCCAAGAGACCCAGTACTTC. J is TRBJ2-5 and V is TRBV5-5; 13 nucleotides agree with TRBD2. The CDR3 totals 17 residues. Per the germline V gene, CDR1 is SGHKS and CDR2 is YYEKEE (reference sequence). V shed 3 bases, J shed 1 base, and the junction held 6 bases outside the gene matches. Full variable domain (missing parts from reference TRBV5-5 and TRBJ2-5): DAGVTQSPTHLIKTRGQQVTLRCSPISGHKSVSWYQQVLGQGPQFIFQYYEKEERGRGNFPDRFSARQFPNYSSELNVNALLLGDSALYLCASSSGLAGVIQETQYFGPGTRLLVL.

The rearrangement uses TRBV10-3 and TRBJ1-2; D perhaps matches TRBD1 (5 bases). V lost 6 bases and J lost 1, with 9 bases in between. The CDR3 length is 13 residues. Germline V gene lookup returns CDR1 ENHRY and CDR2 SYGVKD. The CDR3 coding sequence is TGTGCCATCAGGGTTCAGGGTAACTATGGCTACACCTTC. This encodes CAIRVQGNYGYTF.

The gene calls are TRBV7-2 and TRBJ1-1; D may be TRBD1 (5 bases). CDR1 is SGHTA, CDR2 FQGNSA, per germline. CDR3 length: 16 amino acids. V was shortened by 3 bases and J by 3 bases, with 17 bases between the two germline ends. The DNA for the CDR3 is TGTGCCAGCAGCTTTCAGTACCGGCAGGGTGACACTGAAGCTTTCTTT. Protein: CASSFQYRQGDTEAFF.

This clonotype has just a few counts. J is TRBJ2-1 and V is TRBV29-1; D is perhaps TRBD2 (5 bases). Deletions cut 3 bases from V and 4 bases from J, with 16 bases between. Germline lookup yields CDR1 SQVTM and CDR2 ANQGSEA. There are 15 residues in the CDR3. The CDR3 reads CSVDADWGAYNEQFF. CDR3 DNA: TGCAGCGTTGACGCCGACTGGGGAGCTTACAATGAGCAGTTCTTC.

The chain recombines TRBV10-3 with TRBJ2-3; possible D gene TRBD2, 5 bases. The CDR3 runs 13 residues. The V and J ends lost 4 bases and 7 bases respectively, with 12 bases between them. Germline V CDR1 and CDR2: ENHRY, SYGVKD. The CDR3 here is CAISGSAVNTQYF. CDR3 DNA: TGTGCCATCAGTGGTAGCGCGGTGAATACGCAGTATTTT.

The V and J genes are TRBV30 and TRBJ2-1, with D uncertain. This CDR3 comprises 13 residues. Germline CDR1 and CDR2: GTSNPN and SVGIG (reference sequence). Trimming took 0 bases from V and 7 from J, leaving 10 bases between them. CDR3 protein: CAWSVRLRNEQFF. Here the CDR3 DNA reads TGTGCCTGGAGTGTAAGACTTCGGAATGAGCAGTTCTTC.

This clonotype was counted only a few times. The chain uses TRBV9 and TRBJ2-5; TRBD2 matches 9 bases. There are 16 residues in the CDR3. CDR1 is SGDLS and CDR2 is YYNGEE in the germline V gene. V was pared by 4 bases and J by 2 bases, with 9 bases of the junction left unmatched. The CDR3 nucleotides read TGTGCCAGCAGCCCCCCCGGGACTAGCAGGCAAGAGACCCAGTACTTC. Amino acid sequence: CASSPPGTSRQETQYF.

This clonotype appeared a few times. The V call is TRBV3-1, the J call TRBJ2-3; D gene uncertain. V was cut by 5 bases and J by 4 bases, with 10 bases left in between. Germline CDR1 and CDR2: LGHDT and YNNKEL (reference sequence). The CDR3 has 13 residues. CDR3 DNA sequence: TGTGCCAGCAGCTACCGTCCTTCAGATACGCAGTATTTT. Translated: CASSYRPSDTQYF.

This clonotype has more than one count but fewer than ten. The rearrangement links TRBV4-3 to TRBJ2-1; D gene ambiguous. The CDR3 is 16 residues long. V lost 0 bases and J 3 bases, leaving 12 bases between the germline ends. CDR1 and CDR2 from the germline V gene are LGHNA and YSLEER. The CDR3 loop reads CASSQESGLLYNEQFF. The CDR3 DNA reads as TGCGCCAGCAGCCAAGAATCCGGGCTTCTCTACAATGAGCAGTTCTTC.

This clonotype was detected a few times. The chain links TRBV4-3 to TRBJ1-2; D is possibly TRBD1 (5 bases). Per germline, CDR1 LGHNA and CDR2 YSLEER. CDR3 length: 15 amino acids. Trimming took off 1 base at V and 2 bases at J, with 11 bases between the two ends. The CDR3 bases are TGCGCCAGCAGCCAAGCGGGGACGGTGAACTATGGCTACACCTTC. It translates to CASSQAGTVNYGYTF.

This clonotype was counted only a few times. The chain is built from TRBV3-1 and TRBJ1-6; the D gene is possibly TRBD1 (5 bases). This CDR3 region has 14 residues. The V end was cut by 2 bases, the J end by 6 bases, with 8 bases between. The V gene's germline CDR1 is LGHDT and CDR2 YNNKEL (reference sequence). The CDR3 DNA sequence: TGTGCCAGCAGCCAACGGGGGAGTAATTCACCCCTCCACTTT. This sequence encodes CASSQRGSNSPLHF.

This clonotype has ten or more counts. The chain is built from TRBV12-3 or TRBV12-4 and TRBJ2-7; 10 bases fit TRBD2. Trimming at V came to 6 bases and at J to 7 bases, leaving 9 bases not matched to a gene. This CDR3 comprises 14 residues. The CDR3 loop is CASRSLAGRGEQYF. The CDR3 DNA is TGTGCCAGCAGGTCACTAGCGGGACGTGGGGAGCAGTACTTC.